The clone carrying this T cell receptor beta chain was picked up a small number of times. The CDR3 runs to 14 residues. V lost 0 bases, J lost 0 bases, and 5 bases lay in between. Looked up from germline, CDR1 is SGDLS and CDR2 is YYNGEE. The data are from a study of control samples from healthy donors and cancer patients. Profiling relied on immunoSEQ multiplex PCR, and the TCRdb table lists in-frame clones only, not all of them. The sample yields roughly 69,000 clones, roughly 86% seen once. This chain joins TRBV9 and TRBJ2-3; D unresolved. The TCR was taken from a woman in her forties or fifties with head and neck cancer. Specimen: PBMCs. In DNA, the CDR3 is TGTGCCAGCAGCGTAGCGGTTAGCACAGATACGCAGTATTTT. The encoded protein is CASSVAVSTDTQYF.